This TCR beta chain was obtained from a study of graft-versus-host responses after intestinal transplantation. Across the study: The study gave all recipients anti-thymocyte globulin induction, then tacrolimus and steroids for roughly 3 years.

Study outcomes and limitations: In patients with graft-donor T cell macrochimerism, allograft graft-versus-host to host-versus-graft clonal ratios were high.

Germline V gene data show CDR1 as SEHNR and CDR2 as FQNEAQ (reference sequence). Trimming took 5 bases from V and 3 from J; bases not matched to a gene: 14. The CDR3 extends over 18 amino acids. This clone has just one count. Its antigen is still unknown. TCRdb keeps only in-frame clones here, not all; method: immunoSEQ multiplex PCR. The sample shows around 39,000 clones, roughly 89% of them seen only once. The material sequenced was PBMCs, taken approximately 270 days after transplant. This chain links TRBV7-9 with TRBJ2-1; TRBD2 matches at 9 bases. This clonotype was sampled from a human patient who received an intestinal transplant, so some T cells may come from the graft donor. This chain's CDR3 is CASSSSSGGPLFYNEQFF. CDR3 sequence (DNA): TGTGCCAGCAGCAGCTCAAGCGGGGGGCCGCTCTTCTACAATGAGCAGTTCTTC.